This T cell receptor (beta chain) emerged from a study of stem cell transplantation in POMP-related autoinflammatory disease. About the research overall: The study hypothesized thymoproteasome defects skew the TRB repertoire via impaired CD8+ selection. General study results and limits: A trend toward lower repertoire diversity and greater clonality appeared in every analyzed T-cell subset of PRAID patients. Patients with PRAID showed a restricted number of unique TRB V-J gene pairings.

Assay used: immunoSEQ multiplex PCR; TCRdb lists only in-frame clones, some missing. The table records tens of thousands of clones, about nine tenths of them present only once. PRAID combined immunodeficiency and autoinflammation. As concerns this clone: Its target is unknown.

The starting material was CD4+ T cells from PBMCs, obtained after stem cell transplantation. This receptor was identified in a human patient with POMP-related autoinflammation and immune dysregulation (PRAID). Some of the T cells may derive from the graft donor.

The DNA of the CDR3 is TGCGCCAGCAGCTTGGGGGTTCCGGGACTAGACTCCTACAATGAGCAGTTCTTC. It encodes CASSLGVPGLDSYNEQFF. This chain joins TRBV5-1 and TRBJ2-1; 8 nucleotides line up with TRBD2. After removal of 0 bases from V and 0 bases from J, the junction contained 8 bases not matched to a gene. From germline, CDR1 is SGHRS and CDR2 YFSETQ. The CDR3 totals 18 residues.